Sequencing of this T cell receptor (beta chain) was carried out in a study of blood T cell repertoires in COVID-19. Study-wide context: Samples taken during acute and convalescent COVID-19 were collected in the United States, Italy and Spain.

Germline V CDR1 and CDR2: SGDLS, YYNGEE. The length of the CDR3 is 13 residues. Original methodology: Reference gene primer amplification yielded estimated nucleated cell counts. The assay was immunoSEQ multiplex PCR, and TCRdb's table has in-frame clones only and misses some. V and J calls and clone size are those listed in that table; D and trimming were worked out from the DNA. Here the sample spans about 190,000 clones, nearly 90% being singletons. Remarks on this clone: At one end, the junction sequence differs from germline, possibly due to a read error.

This chain joins TRBV9 and TRBJ2-1; 10 bases agree with TRBD2. Sequencing was done on a sample of peripheral blood. The sequence came from a man between 50 and 59 years old with acute or convalescent COVID-19. CDR3 DNA sequence: TGTGCCAGCAGCGTAAGGCTAGCGGGGGACCAGGTCTTC. It yields the protein CASSVRLAGDQVF. The complete variable domain, with remaining parts taken from reference TRBV9 and TRBJ2-1, reads DSGVTQTPKHLITATGQRVTLRCSPRSGDLSVYWYQQSLDQGLQFLIQYYNGEERAKGNILERFSAQQFPDLHSELNLSSLELGDSALYFCASSVRLAGDQVFGPGTRLTVL.